These 30 T cell receptor beta chains share one sample of origin, sequenced in a study of cytomegalovirus exposure and HLA in healthy donors. Primers for the PCR totalled 60 Vbeta and 13 Jbeta. Some clones are missing from TCRdb's copy, which holds only in-frame ones; the method was immunoSEQ multiplex PCR. The sample comprises 150,000 to 200,000 clones, 84% of which are singletons, and about 0.26% rests with the top ten. Sequenced sample: PBMCs. The source is a boy between 10 and 17 years old in good health and CMV-seronegative.

The rearrangement links TRBV4-1 to TRBJ2-2; TRBD2 matches 12 bases. Germline trimming cut 7 bases from V and 2 bases from J; bases unmatched to any gene: 2. CDR3 length: 15 amino acids. The germline CDR1 and CDR2 sequences are MGHRA and YSYEKL. CDR3 amino acids: CASNGLAGNTGELFF. The DNA of the CDR3 is TGCGCCAGCAACGGACTAGCGGGAAACACCGGGGAGCTGTTTTTT.

This chain links TRBV6-1 with TRBJ2-4, with TRBD1 as a possible D gene (6 bases). Germline CDR1 is MNHNS and CDR2 is SASEGT. V was shortened by 2 bases and J by 0 bases, with 32 bases between the two germline ends. There are 23 residues in the CDR3. CDR3: CASSEWLQDSSLSLRGAKNIQYF. The CDR3 coding sequence is TGTGCCAGCAGTGAATGGCTCCAGGACAGCAGTCTCAGTTTAAGGGGAGCCAAAAACATTCAGTACTTC.

CDR3 DNA: TGCGCCAGCAGCCGAGAGGGACTAGCGGGGAGCACAGATACGCAGTATTTT. It specifies CASSREGLAGSTDTQYF. This sequence joins TRBV4-3 and TRBJ2-3; the match to TRBD2 covers 13 bases. The CDR3 consists of 17 residues. The trim removed 4 bases at V and 0 bases at J, leaving 4 bases unmatched. Germline V gene lookup returns CDR1 LGHNA and CDR2 YSLEER.

The chain is built from TRBV12-5 and TRBJ2-2; 8 bases align to TRBD1. The junction had 0 bases not matched to a gene; V was cut back by 6 bases and J by 3 bases. The CDR3 has 13 amino acids. Germline CDR1 and CDR2: LGHNT and FRNRAP. In DNA, the CDR3 is TGTGCTAGTGGACAGGGGGACACCGGGGAGCTGTTTTTT. It is translated as CASGQGDTGELFF. Filled out from reference TRBV12-5 and TRBJ2-2, the complete variable domain reads DARVTQTPRHKVTEMGQEVTMRCQPILGHNTVFWYRQTMMQGLELLAYFRNRAPLDDSGMPKDRFSAEMPDATLATLKIQPSEPRDSAVYFCASGQGDTGELFFGEGSRLTVL.

The chain uses TRBV6-5 and TRBJ2-2; unclear D gene. Per germline, CDR1 MNHEY and CDR2 SVGAGI. Trimming stripped 7 bases from V and 6 bases from J, with 18 bases between. CDR3 length: 15 residues. For the CDR3, the DNA is TGTGCCAGCAACCCCGTGGGTCAGGATTCCGGGGAGCTGTTTTTT. This sequence encodes CASNPVGQDSGELFF.

The J gene is TRBJ2-6, the V gene TRBV7-9; D perhaps matches TRBD2 (5 bases). Germline-derived CDR1 and CDR2 are SEHNR and FQNEAQ (reference sequence). The CDR3 loop spans 17 amino acids. V was trimmed by 5 bases and J by 2 bases, leaving 16 bases between them. The CDR3 spells CASSHRRGLAGANVLTF. The CDR3 DNA reads TGTGCCAGCAGCCACCGACGGGGTTTAGCTGGGGCCAACGTCCTGACTTTC.

The V and J genes are TRBV7-2 and TRBJ1-2, with D possibly being TRBD1 (6 bases). CDR3 length equals 14 residues. Trimming took 5 bases from V and 4 from J, leaving 14 bases between them. Germline CDR1 reads SGHTA; CDR2 reads FQGNSA. The CDR3 spells CASSPRGDSYGYTF. The CDR3, as DNA: TGTGCCAGCAGCCCCAGGGGCGACTCCTATGGCTACACCTTC.

The gene calls are TRBV9 and TRBJ2-3, with no clear D. With 0 bases removed from V and 1 base from J, the gap between germline ends came to 12 bases. The CDR3 totals 16 residues. Germline CDR1 and CDR2: SGDLS and YYNGEE. In DNA, the CDR3 is TGTGCCAGCAGCGTAGCCGTTGGCGGAGGCACAGATACGCAGTATTTT. It yields the protein CASSVAVGGGTDTQYF.

The rearrangement links TRBV28 to TRBJ2-5; 10 bases map to TRBD2. The CDR3 extends over 13 amino acids. V gave up 6 bases and J gave up 6 bases; unmatched junction bases: 4. Germline CDR1 MDHEN, CDR2 SYDVKM. CDR3 loop: CASSLAGAKTQYF. In DNA, the CDR3 is TGTGCCAGCAGCCTAGCGGGAGCAAAGACCCAGTACTTC. Using reference TRBV28 and TRBJ2-5 for the parts outside the CDR3, the full variable domain is DVKVTQSSRYLVKRTGEKVFLECVQDMDHENMFWYRQDPGLGLRLIYFSYDVKMKEKGDIPEGYSVSREKKERFSLILESASTNQTSMYLCASSLAGAKTQYFGPGTRLLVL.

The CDR3 DNA reads TGCGCCAGCAGTCACTCCCGGTCGTCTGGGACACCTTATAGCAATCAGCCCCAGCATTTT. Translating it yields CASSHSRSSGTPYSNQPQHF. The chain carries TRBV23-1 and TRBJ1-5; TRBD1 is a possible D gene (6 bases). TRBV23-1 is an open reading frame whose function is uncertain. This CDR3 region has 20 residues. V gave up 3 bases and J gave up 0 bases, with 24 bases separating them.

The CDR3 DNA is TGCGCCAGCAGCCCATCAAGCGGGGGGGGGTACGAGCAGTACTTC. Translated: CASSPSSGGGYEQYF. The chain recombines TRBV4-1 with TRBJ2-7, with 10 bases matching TRBD2. The CDR3 length is 15 residues. The trim removed 4 bases at V and 4 bases at J, leaving 7 bases unmatched. Germline V gene data show CDR1 as MGHRA and CDR2 as YSYEKL.

This clone appeared a single time. This chain connects TRBV4-3 to TRBJ2-5, with TRBD1 identical over 9 bases. Losses at the gene ends were 2 bases for V and 7 bases for J; bases not matched to a gene: 8. Germline V lookup: CDR1 LGHNA, CDR2 YSLEER. CDR3 size: 15 residues. In DNA form, the CDR3 reads TGCGCCAGCAGCCAACAAAGAGGACAGGGGCGGACCCAGTACTTC. Its protein is CASSQQRGQGRTQYF.

This chain connects TRBV18 to TRBJ2-1, with TRBD2 matching 13 bases. V was clipped by 5 bases and J by 12 bases; unmatched bases: 10. Germline lookup yields CDR1 KGHSH and CDR2 LQKENI. CDR3 length: 15 residues. The CDR3 here is CASSVGTSGIRGQFF. The CDR3 DNA reads TGTGCCAGCTCAGTAGGGACTAGCGGGATACGGGGGCAGTTCTTC.

V usage is TRBV27 and J usage is TRBJ2-5; D unresolved. This CDR3 region has 11 residues. V lost 10 bases and J 5 bases, leaving 11 bases between the germline ends. CDR1 and CDR2 (germline): MNHEY, SMNVEV (reference sequence). This CDR3 is CATKRWETQYF. DNA for the CDR3: TGTGCCACCAAGAGATGGGAGACCCAGTACTTC.

This sequence joins TRBV12-2 and TRBJ1-5; the table's D call of TRBD1 was not tested on the DNA. TRBV12-2 is given as a pseudogene. This CDR3 comprises 14 residues. This chain's CDR3 is CASRSQGPYQPQHF. The CDR3 nucleotides read TGTGCAAGTCGCAGTCAGGGTCCCTATCAGCCCCAGCATTTT.

V is TRBV30 and J is TRBJ1-4; a possible D gene is TRBD1 (5 bases). Germline V gene data show CDR1 as GTSNPN and CDR2 as SVGIG (reference sequence). This CDR3 is 16 amino acids long. The germline V and J ends were trimmed by 2 bases and 9 bases, with 22 bases remaining between them. The CDR3 is CAWSLRVGGSGKKLFF. The CDR3 DNA reads TGTGCCTGGAGTCTAAGAGTTGGGGGGTCGGGTAAAAAACTGTTTTTT.

This chain uses TRBV7-9 with TRBJ1-2; maybe TRBD1 (5 bases). Germline V lookup: CDR1 SEHNR, CDR2 FQNEAQ (reference sequence). This CDR3 has 14 amino acids. The germline V and J ends were trimmed by 1 base and 8 bases, with 14 bases remaining between them. The CDR3 protein is CASSLVQAVGGYTF. For the CDR3, the DNA is TGTGCCAGCAGCTTAGTACAGGCGGTAGGAGGCTACACCTTC. The full variable domain, in which reference TRBV7-9 and TRBJ1-2 provide the parts outside the CDR3, is DTGVSQNPRHKITKRGQNVTFRCDPISEHNRLYWYRQTLGQGPEFLTYFQNEAQLEKSRLLSDRFSAERPKGSFSTLEIQRTEQGDSAMYLCASSLVQAVGGYTFGSGTRLTVV.

The chain uses TRBV6-5 and TRBJ2-2; D might be TRBD1 (5 bases). Germline V gene lookup returns CDR1 MNHEY and CDR2 SVGAGI. V lost 8 bases and J lost 5, with 12 bases in between. The CDR3 is made up of 13 amino acids. CDR3 nucleotides: TGTGCCAGCCAGGGCATAGGAACCGGGGAGCTGTTTTTT. Translation gives CASQGIGTGELFF.

This chain connects TRBV5-1 to TRBJ2-1, with D maybe TRBD1 (6 bases). Trimming took off 1 base at V and 8 bases at J, with 13 bases between the two ends. The CDR3 contains 14 residues. The germline CDR1 and CDR2 sequences are SGHRS and YFSETQ. The CDR3 region has the DNA TGCGCCAGCAGCTTGAGGACAGTCGAGCATGAGCAGTTCTTC. Translated: CASSLRTVEHEQFF.

The chain is built from TRBV7-8 and TRBJ2-7; weak D call: TRBD2 (7 bases). Germline CDR1 SGHVS, CDR2 FQNEAQ. V was trimmed by 7 bases and J by 2 bases, leaving 12 bases between them. The CDR3 sequence is 13 residues long. The CDR3 is CASTRGAPYEQYF. CDR3 in DNA: TGTGCCAGCACCCGGGGGGCGCCCTACGAGCAGTACTTC.

Notes on this clone: It is likely a read error, because the conserved phenylalanine at the end of the CDR3 is missing. The J gene is TRBJ2-7, the V gene TRBV10-3; perhaps TRBD1 as D (6 bases). Per the germline V gene, CDR1 is ENHRY and CDR2 is SYGVKD. CDR3 length: 13 residues. The ends were cut back, 5 bases at V and 6 bases at J, with 14 bases in the middle. The CDR3 DNA reads TGTGCCATCAGTACAATGACAGGCTTCGAGCAGTACCTC. This encodes CAISTMTGFEQYL.

The gene calls are TRBV4-1 and TRBJ2-5; tentative D call: TRBD2 (5 bases). This CDR3 spans 15 amino acids. The V and J ends lost 0 bases and 5 bases respectively, with 13 bases between them. Germline loops: CDR1 MGHRA, CDR2 YSYEKL. This CDR3 is CASSQDEDRRETQYF. The CDR3 nucleotides are TGCGCCAGCAGCCAAGACGAGGATAGGAGGGAGACCCAGTACTTC.

This clone was counted once. CDR3 in DNA: TGCGCCAGCAGCAAGGCAGGGTCCAACGAGCAGTACTTC. This encodes CASSKAGSNEQYF. The chain uses TRBV5-1 and TRBJ2-7; perhaps TRBD1 as D (5 bases). The CDR3 spans 13 residues. CDR1 is SGHRS, CDR2 YFSETQ, per germline. V dropped 4 bases and J dropped 5 bases, with 13 bases sitting between them.

The chain has TRBV2 and TRBJ1-5; the D gene is possibly TRBD1 (6 bases). This CDR3 has 14 amino acids. Per the germline V gene, CDR1 is SNHLY and CDR2 is FYNNEI. V was cut by 4 bases and J by 7 bases, with 14 bases left in between. As DNA, the CDR3 is TGTGCCAGCAGTGCTTCGACAGGAGACCAGCCCCAGCATTTT. Protein product: CASSASTGDQPQHF.

The genes are TRBV7-6 and TRBJ2-1; weak D call: TRBD2 (6 bases). V was pared by 5 bases and J by 6 bases, with 17 bases between. The CDR3 length is 15 residues. CDR1 and CDR2 (germline): SGHVS, FNYEAQ. In DNA form, the CDR3 reads TGTGCCAGCAGCACCCCGACCCGGGGGTCCAATGAGCAGTTCTTC. Residues: CASSTPTRGSNEQFF. The entire variable domain, with the rest obtained from reference TRBV7-6 and TRBJ2-1, is as follows: GAGVSQSPRYKVTKRGQDVALRCDPISGHVSLYWYRQALGQGPEFLTYFNYEAQQDKSGLPNDRFSAERPEGSISTLTIQRTEQRDSAMYRCASSTPTRGSNEQFFGPGTRLTVL.

This chain uses TRBV4-3 with TRBJ2-7, with unresolved D. Germline loops: CDR1 LGHNA, CDR2 YSLEER. The V end was cut by 0 bases, the J end by 3 bases, with 9 bases between. The CDR3 contains 14 residues. The CDR3 sequence: CASSQETSGYEQYF. Written as DNA, the CDR3 is TGCGCCAGCAGCCAAGAGACTTCGGGCTACGAGCAGTACTTC.

The rearrangement uses TRBV2 and TRBJ2-2; TRBD2 might be the D (5 bases). Germline V gives CDR1 SNHLY, CDR2 FYNNEI. The CDR3 runs to 15 residues. Trimming stripped 7 bases from V and 3 bases from J, with 15 bases between. CDR3 DNA sequence: TGTGCCAGCATGGCTGGAGGTGCTTACACCGGGGAGCTGTTTTTT. Protein: CASMAGGAYTGELFF.

J is TRBJ1-5 and V is TRBV28, with D maybe TRBD1 (5 bases). The CDR3 extends over 16 amino acids. The germline CDR1 and CDR2 sequences are MDHEN and SYDVKM. V gave up 5 bases and J gave up 0 bases, with 14 bases separating them. CDR3 protein: CASSPRWGPSNQPQHF. The CDR3, as DNA: TGTGCCAGCAGTCCGCGTTGGGGCCCTAGCAATCAGCCCCAGCATTTT.

J is TRBJ2-1 and V is TRBV9, with 9 bases identical to TRBD1. The CDR3 runs 17 residues. The ends lost 2 bases at V and 0 bases at J; junction bases unmatched: 6. Germline-derived CDR1 and CDR2 are SGDLS and YYNGEE. CDR3 in amino acids: CASSVWTGASSYNEQFF. In DNA, the CDR3 is TGTGCCAGCAGCGTGTGGACAGGGGCGAGCTCCTACAATGAGCAGTTCTTC.

The chain employs TRBV7-9 and TRBJ2-1; the D gene is possibly TRBD2 (5 bases). Germline values: CDR1 SEHNR, CDR2 FQNEAQ (reference sequence). This CDR3 is 14 amino acids long. Trimming removed 1 base at V and 7 bases at J, with 11 bases between. This CDR3 reads CASSLGPGRNEQFF. The CDR3, as DNA: TGTGCCAGCAGCTTAGGGCCGGGGAGAAATGAGCAGTTCTTC.